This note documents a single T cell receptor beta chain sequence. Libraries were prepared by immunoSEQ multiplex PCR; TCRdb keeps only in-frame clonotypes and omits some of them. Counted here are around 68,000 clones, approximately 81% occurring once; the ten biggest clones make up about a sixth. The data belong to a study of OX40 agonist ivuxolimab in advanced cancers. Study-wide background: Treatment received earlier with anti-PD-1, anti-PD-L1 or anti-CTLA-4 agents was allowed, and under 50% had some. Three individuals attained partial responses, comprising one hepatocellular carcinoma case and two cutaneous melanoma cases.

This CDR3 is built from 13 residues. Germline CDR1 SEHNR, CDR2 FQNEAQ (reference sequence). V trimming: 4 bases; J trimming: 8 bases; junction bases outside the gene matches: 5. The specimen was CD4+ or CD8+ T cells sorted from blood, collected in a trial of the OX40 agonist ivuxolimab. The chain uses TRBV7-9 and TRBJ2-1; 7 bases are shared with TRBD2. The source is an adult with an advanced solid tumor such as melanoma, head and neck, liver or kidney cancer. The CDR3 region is CASSYGLGDEQFF. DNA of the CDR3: TGTGCCAGCAGCTATGGACTAGGGGATGAGCAGTTCTTC.